This entry describes one T cell receptor (beta chain). What it recognizes is unknown. Libraries were prepared by immunoSEQ multiplex PCR; TCRdb keeps only in-frame clonotypes and omits some of them. The table records roughly 2 million clones, around 96% of them present only once. In the naive CD8 group, cells lacked CD45RO and were positively selected for CCR7, so terminally differentiated effector memory CD45RA+ cells were left out. The CDR3 runs to 16 residues. V lost 0 bases to trimming and J lost 4 bases, with 14 bases between them. The V gene's germline CDR1 is SGHTS and CDR2 YDEGEE. The data originate from a study of shared clonotypes between healthy human individuals. Overall study context: Serving as donors were a couple of women and three men, whose ages spanned 18 to 49. Findings and limits, study-wide: In a few donors, around 5% of naive CD4 clonotypes appeared in common.

The sample taken for sequencing was naive CD8+ T cells sorted from blood. The clonotype comes from a man aged 18 to 30 in good health. The chain couples TRBV5-8 to TRBJ2-4, with a possible D match to TRBD2 (6 bases). The CDR3 reads CASSLGLDGGKNIQYF. The CDR3 nucleotides read TGTGCCAGCAGCTTGGGACTAGACGGGGGAAAAAACATTCAGTACTTC.